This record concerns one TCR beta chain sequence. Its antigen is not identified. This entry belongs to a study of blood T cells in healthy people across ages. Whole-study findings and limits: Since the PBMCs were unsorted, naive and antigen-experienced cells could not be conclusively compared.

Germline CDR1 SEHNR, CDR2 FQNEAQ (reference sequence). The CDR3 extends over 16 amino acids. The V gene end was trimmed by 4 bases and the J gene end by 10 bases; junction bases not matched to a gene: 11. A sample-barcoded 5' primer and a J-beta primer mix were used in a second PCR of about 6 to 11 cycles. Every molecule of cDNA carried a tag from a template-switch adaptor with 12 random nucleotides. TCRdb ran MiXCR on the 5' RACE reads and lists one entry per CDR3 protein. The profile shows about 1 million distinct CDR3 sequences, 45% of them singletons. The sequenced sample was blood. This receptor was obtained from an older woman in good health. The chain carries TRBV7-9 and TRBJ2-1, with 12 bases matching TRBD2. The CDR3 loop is CASSSPTSGSSREQFF. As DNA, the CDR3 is TGTGCCAGCAGCTCCCCGACTAGCGGGAGTTCGCGAGAGCAGTTCTTC.